This entry is about one T cell receptor beta chain. What it binds is unknown. At one boundary the junction diverges from the germline segment, which might be a read error. Both 60 Vbeta primers and 13 Jbeta primers went into the PCR. TCRdb's copy holds only in-frame clones and misses some; the assay was immunoSEQ multiplex PCR. Among 95,000 to 150,000 clones listed, around three quarters were seen once. These data are taken from a study of cytomegalovirus exposure and HLA in healthy donors. Study results and caveats: Among TCR sequences, most were rare, though some public TCRs appeared in many donors. At a 0.05 false discovery rate, a later analysis found around 17,000 TCR beta sequences to be associated with HLA alleles. Later on, a genetic analysis was performed. It linked a missense variant in DCLRE1C with V- and J-gene trimming of TCR beta.

Germline lookup yields CDR1 SQVTM and CDR2 ANQGSEA. This CDR3 is 15 amino acids long. Sequenced: PBMCs. This clonotype was obtained from a woman between 45 and 60 years old in good health and CMV-seronegative. The J gene is TRBJ2-1, the V gene TRBV29-1; 16 positions match TRBD2. The CDR3 is CSVLPVGLAGGPAVF. The CDR3 region has the DNA TGCAGCGTCCTCCCGGTGGGACTAGCGGGAGGGCCGGCAGTCTTC.